The clone carrying this T cell receptor (beta chain) has just a few counts. Its specificity is unknown. According to the study, TCR beta libraries were built with iRepertoire HTBI primers and CDR3-region Arm-PCR. MiXCR was run by TCRdb on the multiplex PCR reads, yielding one entry per CDR3 protein. The profile shows roughly 700,000 distinct CDR3 sequences, 25% to 35% of them singletons. Stated time point: persistent/refractory GD, antithyroid drugs over 5 years with positive TRAb. RNA isolated from PBMCs was used to make the TCR library. By American Thyroid Association guidelines, Graves' disease was diagnosed in the cohort. The data belong to a study of regulatory T cells in long-lasting Graves disease. The study, taken as a whole, reports: The study found TRBV28, TRBJ1-2 and TRBJ2-5 favored in persistent disease.

Germline V lookup: CDR1 SGHDT, CDR2 YYEEEE. This CDR3 comprises 14 residues. V was pared by 4 bases and J by 6 bases, with 9 bases of the junction left unmatched. The gene calls are TRBV5-6 and TRBJ1-2; 7 nucleotides line up with TRBD1. The specimen comprised peripheral blood mononuclear cells (PBMCs), sampled when the disease was refractory, from a patient treated with antithyroid drugs. The TCR sequence derives from a female donor with Graves disease. As DNA, the CDR3 is TGTGCCAGCAGCGCCACGACAGGGATCGATGGCTACACCTTC. Translated: CASSATTGIDGYTF.